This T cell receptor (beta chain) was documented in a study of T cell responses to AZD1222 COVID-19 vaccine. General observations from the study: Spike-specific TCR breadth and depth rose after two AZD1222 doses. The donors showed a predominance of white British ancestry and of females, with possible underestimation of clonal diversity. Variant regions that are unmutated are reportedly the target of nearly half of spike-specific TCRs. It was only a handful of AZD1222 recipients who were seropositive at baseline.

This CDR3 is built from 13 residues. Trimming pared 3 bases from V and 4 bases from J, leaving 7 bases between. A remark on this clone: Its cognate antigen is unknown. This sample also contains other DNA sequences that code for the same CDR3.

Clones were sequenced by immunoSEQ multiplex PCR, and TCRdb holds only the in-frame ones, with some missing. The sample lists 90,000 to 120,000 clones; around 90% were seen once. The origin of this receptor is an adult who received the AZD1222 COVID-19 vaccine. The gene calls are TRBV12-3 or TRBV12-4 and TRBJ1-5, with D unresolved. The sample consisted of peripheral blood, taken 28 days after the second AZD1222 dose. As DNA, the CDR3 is TGTGCCAGCAGTTTTTCGGGGAATCAGCCCCAGCATTTT. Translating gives CASSFSGNQPQHF.